This T cell receptor beta chain is from a study of tumor-infiltrating lymphocytes in oesophageal squamous cell carcinoma. A single record per CDR3 protein comes from TCRdb applying MiXCR to the PCR reads. The repertoire holds approximately 12,000 distinct CDR3 sequences, with under 60% as singletons. The CDR3 runs 16 residues. With 0 bases clipped from V and 6 bases from J, the junction kept 7 bases outside the gene matches. Germline-derived CDR1 and CDR2 are SEHNR and FQNEAQ (reference sequence). The sequence derives from a male donor with esophageal squamous cell carcinoma. V gene TRBV7-9 combines with J gene TRBJ2-3; 9 bases fit TRBD2. The sequenced sample consisted of esophageal tumor tissue. CDR3 loop: CASSLAGSGGGDTQYF. CDR3 nucleotide sequence: TGTGCCAGCAGCTTAGCGGGTAGCGGGGGCGGGGATACGCAGTATTTT. The complete variable domain, with remaining parts taken from reference TRBV7-9 and TRBJ2-3, reads DTGVSQNPRHKITKRGQNVTFRCDPISEHNRLYWYRQTLGQGPEFLTYFQNEAQLEKSRLLSDRFSAERPKGSFSTLEIQRTEQGDSAMYLCASSLAGSGGGDTQYFGPGTRLTVL.